A selection of T cell receptor beta chains follows, all from one sample in a study of blood T cells in healthy people across ages. TCRdb redid the calling of the 5' RACE reads with MiXCR, one entry per CDR3 protein. The sample lists about 1 million distinct CDR3 sequences; around 45% were seen once. The sequencing sample was made of blood. These TCRs come from a woman between 55 and 75 years old in good health. CDR3s include the opening cysteine and the closing phenylalanine or tryptophan. D genes are given only for firm matches. Not all rows give a size; the values are once, few, many and, for expanded clones, a class.

j_call	v_call	clone_size	d_call	cdr3_nt	cdr3_aa
TRBJ2-7	TRBV29-1	many	.	TGCAGCGTTAGAATAACCTACGAGCAGTACTTC	CSVRITYEQYF
TRBJ1-6	TRBV15	few	TRBD1	TGTGCCACCAGCAGAGATCCCCAGGGGGCTAATTCACCCCTCCACTTT	CATSRDPQGANSPLHF
TRBJ2-1	TRBV4-2	.	TRBD2	TGTGCCACCTTTGGCCCTAGCGGGGCAAGCTCCTACAATGAGCAGTTCTTC	CATFGPSGASSYNEQFF
TRBJ2-7	TRBV7-7	.	.	TGTGCCTGCAGCTTAGACCAAGGTGACGAGCAGTACTTC	CACSLDQGDEQYF
TRBJ2-7	TRBV7-9	few	TRBD2	TGTGCCAGCAGCAGCAGGACTAGCGGCGATATGAACGAGCAGTACTTC	CASSSRTSGDMNEQYF
TRBJ1-6	TRBV7-2	.	.	TGTGCCAGCAGCTCCCTACTTCATAATTCACCCCTCCACTTT	CASSSLLHNSPLHF
TRBJ2-7	TRBV3-1	.	TRBD2	TGTGCCAGCAGCCCACGAACTTCTAGCGGGAGTATGGACGAGCAGTACTTC	CASSPRTSSGSMDEQYF
TRBJ1-1	TRBV28	.	.	TGTGCCAGCAGTCTGTGGACGACTCTCGCTGAAGCTTTCTTT	CASSLWTTLAEAFF
TRBJ2-7	TRBV29-1	.	.	TGCAGCGTTGAAGGGCCCTTCGCAGAGATCCAGTACTTC	CSVEGPFAEIQYF
TRBJ2-1	TRBV7-8	few	TRBD2	TGTGCCAGCAGCTCGGGACTAGAGGCCTACAATGAGCAGTTCTTC	CASSSGLEAYNEQFF